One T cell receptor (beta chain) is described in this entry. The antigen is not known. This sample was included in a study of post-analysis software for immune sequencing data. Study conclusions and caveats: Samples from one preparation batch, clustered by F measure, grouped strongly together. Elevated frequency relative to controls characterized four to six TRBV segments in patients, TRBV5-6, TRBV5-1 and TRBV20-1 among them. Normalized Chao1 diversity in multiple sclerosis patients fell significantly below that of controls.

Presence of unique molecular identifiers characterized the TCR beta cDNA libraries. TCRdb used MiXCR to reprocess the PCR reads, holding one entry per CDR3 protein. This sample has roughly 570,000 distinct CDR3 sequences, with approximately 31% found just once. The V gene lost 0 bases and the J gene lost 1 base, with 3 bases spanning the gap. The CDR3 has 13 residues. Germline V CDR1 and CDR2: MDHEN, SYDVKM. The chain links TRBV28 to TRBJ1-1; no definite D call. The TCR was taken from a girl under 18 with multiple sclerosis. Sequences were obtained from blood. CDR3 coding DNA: TGTGCCAGCAGTTTATGGCCGAACACTGAAGCTTTCTTT. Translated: CASSLWPNTEAFF.